Shown below are 15 T cell receptor beta chains from a single sample sequenced in a study of blood T cells in healthy people across ages. The second PCR ran 7 to 11 cycles with a sample-barcoded 5' primer and J-beta primers. TCRdb called the 5' RACE reads again in MiXCR, with one record for every CDR3 protein. The table includes over 1.5 million distinct CDR3 sequences, about 49% detected once. Input material: blood. All receptors come from a woman between 40 and 50 years old in good health.

The chain uses TRBV7-2 and TRBJ1-5, with D possibly TRBD1 on 5 matching bases. Trimming cost V 4 bases and J 5 bases, with 12 bases left between them. This CDR3 comprises 14 residues. In germline, CDR1 is SGHTA, CDR2 FQGNSA. Here the CDR3 DNA reads TGTGCCAGCAGCTCCCCCGGGGCGGATCAGCCCCAGCATTTT. Protein: CASSSPGADQPQHF.

This clonotype was seen only a few times. The gene calls are TRBV11-1 and TRBJ2-5, with D possibly matching TRBD1 (6 bases). The CDR3 extends over 14 amino acids. CDR1 is SGHAT, CDR2 FQDESV, per germline (reference sequence). V lost 4 bases to trimming and J lost 1 base, with 10 bases between them. CDR3 DNA sequence: TGTGCCAGCAGCTCCTGGACAGCCCAAGAGACCCAGTACTTC. Residues: CASSSWTAQETQYF.

This clonotype showed up just a few times. This chain links TRBV6-5 with TRBJ2-1; TRBD1 agrees at 8 bases. The J segment lost 3 bases and the V segment lost 7 bases, leaving 8 bases of the junction unmatched. Germline loops: CDR1 MNHEY, CDR2 SVGAGI. The CDR3 sequence is 15 residues long. CDR3 sequence: CASTHSGQGYNEQFF. Here the CDR3 DNA reads TGTGCCAGCACTCACTCCGGACAGGGCTACAATGAGCAGTTCTTC.

The chain links TRBV27 to TRBJ2-3, with D perhaps being TRBD1 or TRBD2 (5 bases each). The CDR3 sequence is 17 residues long. Germline V gene sequence: CDR1 MNHEY, CDR2 SMNVEV (reference sequence). The V gene lost 5 bases and the J gene lost 5 bases, with 23 bases spanning the gap. CDR3 sequence reads: CASSLYAFPGSGDTQYF. The CDR3 nucleotides are TGTGCCAGCAGTCTATACGCCTTTCCAGGGAGCGGAGATACGCAGTATTTT.

The chain is built from TRBV25-1 and TRBJ2-3; perhaps D is TRBD1 or TRBD2 (5 bases each). The CDR3 is made up of 12 amino acids. Germline V CDR1 and CDR2: MGHDK, SYGVNS. With 7 bases removed from V and 6 bases from J, the gap between germline ends came to 11 bases. CDR3 in amino acids: CASTEGSDTQYF. The CDR3, as DNA: TGTGCCAGCACCGAGGGGTCCGATACGCAGTATTTT.

The V call is TRBV20-1, the J call TRBJ2-7; D assignment may be TRBD1 or TRBD2 (7 bases each). Trimming took off 0 bases at V and 7 bases at J, with 28 bases between the two ends. CDR1 is DFQATT and CDR2 is SNEGSKA in the germline V gene (reference sequence). This CDR3 comprises 18 residues. CDR3 sequence (DNA): TGCAGTGCTAGAGATTGGGTCCCAGGGGGGGGAACAGGGAATGAGCAGTACTTC. As protein: CSARDWVPGGGTGNEQYF.

The chain employs TRBV5-6 and TRBJ2-1; no definite D call. This CDR3 has 14 residues. Germline CDR1 and CDR2: SGHDT and YYEEEE. V gave up 0 bases and J gave up 5 bases, with 9 bases separating them. The CDR3 sequence: CASSLVGLHNEQFF. The CDR3 DNA is TGTGCCAGCAGCTTGGTTGGGCTCCACAATGAGCAGTTCTTC.

The chain uses TRBV5-1 and TRBJ2-2; D is perhaps TRBD1 or TRBD2 (5 bases each). The CDR3 is made up of 15 amino acids. Germline V lookup: CDR1 SGHRS, CDR2 YFSETQ. V gave up 4 bases and J gave up 0 bases, with 10 bases separating them. CDR3 residues: CASSPVGANTGELFF. DNA of the CDR3: TGCGCCAGCAGCCCGGTGGGGGCGAACACCGGGGAGCTGTTTTTT.

V and J are TRBV29-1 and TRBJ1-2; tentative D call: TRBD1 (6 bases). V lost 7 bases and J 4 bases, leaving 13 bases between the germline ends. The germline V gene encodes CDR1 SQVTM and CDR2 ANQGSEA. This CDR3 has 12 amino acids. In DNA, the CDR3 is TGCAGCGCTGGACAGTCGTCCTATGGCTACACCTTC. Translation: CSAGQSSYGYTF.

A word on this clonotype: Its ends do not fully match the called genes, so a read error is possible. The rearrangement uses TRBV20-1 and TRBJ2-5, with D perhaps being TRBD1 or TRBD2 (5 bases each). CDR1 and CDR2 (germline): DFQATT, SNEGSKA (reference sequence). There are 13 residues in the CDR3. The CDR3 DNA is TGCAGTGCTAGCGCAGGCTCAGAGGGGACCCGGTACTTC. Translating gives CSASAGSEGTRYF.

Only a few counts were recorded for this clonotype. This chain links TRBV20-1 with TRBJ2-1; D tentatively fits TRBD1 or TRBD2 (5 bases each). The V end was cut by 4 bases, the J end by 0 bases, with 13 bases between. Germline CDR1 DFQATT, CDR2 SNEGSKA (reference sequence). The CDR3 loop spans 15 amino acids. The CDR3 spells CSAKEGSSSYNEQFF. The CDR3 region has the DNA TGCAGTGCTAAAGAGGGGTCGAGCTCCTACAATGAGCAGTTCTTC.

This chain joins TRBV18 and TRBJ2-5, with unresolved D. The V gene lost 3 bases and the J gene lost 4 bases, with 9 bases spanning the gap. This CDR3 has 13 amino acids. CDR1 is KGHSH, CDR2 LQKENI, per germline. DNA of the CDR3: TGTGCCAGCTCACCTAATAATAGAGAGACCCAGTACTTC. Translated: CASSPNNRETQYF.

V is TRBV7-2 and J is TRBJ2-7; D call uncertain. This CDR3 contains 14 residues. Germline V gene data show CDR1 as SGHTA and CDR2 as FQGNSA. V lost 2 bases and J 0 bases, leaving 8 bases between the germline ends. CDR3 in amino acids: CASSLRKGSYEQYF. The CDR3 bases are TGTGCCAGCAGCTTAAGGAAGGGCTCCTACGAGCAGTACTTC.

This chain joins TRBV13 and TRBJ2-3; D may be TRBD2 (6 bases). CDR1 and CDR2 (germline): PRHDT, FYEKMQ (reference sequence). The V end was cut by 1 base, the J end by 3 bases, with 14 bases between. CDR3 length: 16 amino acids. The CDR3 region is CASSLAQPGATDTQYF. The CDR3 DNA reads TGTGCCAGCAGCTTAGCCCAACCGGGAGCAACAGATACGCAGTATTTT.

The V gene is TRBV20-1, the J gene TRBJ2-5; tentatively, D is TRBD2 (6 bases). Germline V lookup: CDR1 DFQATT, CDR2 SNEGSKA (reference sequence). This CDR3 is 15 amino acids long. Deletions cut 0 bases from V and 1 base from J, with 12 bases between. CDR3: CSARDAGLSQETQYF. CDR3 nucleotides: TGCAGTGCTAGAGATGCGGGACTGAGCCAAGAGACCCAGTACTTC.